This passage covers 10 T cell receptor beta chains from one sample sequenced in a study of Graves' ophthalmopathy and Graves' hyperthyroidism listed by TCRdb under 2018. The sequencing machine was an Illumina HiSeq 2000. For repertoire sequencing, the TCR beta CDR3 regions were amplified from RNA transcripts. A first-round RT-PCR used HTBI primers with the Qiagen OneStep RT-PCR kit, followed by a second-round multiplex PCR, size selection and purification. TCRdb passed the public sequencing reads through fastp at Q25 and MiXCR, retaining productive beta sequences. Each record represents a unique CDR3 protein, reported with the most common genes and DNA among its rows. In this sample the table shows approximately 460,000 distinct CDR3 sequences, under 15% of which occur a single time. Roughly 9.8% of the sample is held by the ten biggest clonotypes. The specimen was blood. The receptors here all came from a woman in her twenties or thirties with Graves' ophthalmopathy. Donor details come from another sample of the same person, matched by shared clones.

In this sample, this clonotype turned up many times. The chain is built from TRBV5-1 and TRBJ1-1; weak D call: TRBD1 (5 bases). The germline V gene encodes CDR1 SGHRS and CDR2 YFSETQ. With 4 bases removed from V and 5 bases from J, the gap between germline ends came to 15 bases. This CDR3 contains 14 residues. The CDR3 region has the DNA TGCGCCAGCAGCCCTCCGCGGGGGGGAACTGAAGCTTTCTTT. Protein sequence: CASSPPRGGTEAFF. Looking up the rest from reference TRBV5-1 and TRBJ1-1 gives the full variable domain: KAGVTQTPRYLIKTRGQQVTLSCSPISGHRSVSWYQQTPGQGLQFLFEYFSETQRNKGNFPGRFSGRQFSNSRSEMNVSTLELGDSALYLCASSPPRGGTEAFFGQGTRLTVV.

This clonotype was seen at least ten times. This chain connects TRBV6-2 or TRBV6-3 to TRBJ2-6; D possibly uses TRBD1 or TRBD2 (5 bases each). CDR1 is MNHEY and CDR2 is SVGEGT in the germline V gene. The CDR3 totals 18 residues. Trimming removed 6 bases from V and 0 bases from J, with 18 bases in between. In DNA, the CDR3 is TGTGCCAGCAGCCACCAGGGACGGCAAGTCTCTGGGGCCAACGTCCTGACTTTC. This gives the protein CASSHQGRQVSGANVLTF.

This CDR3 is CSVDGTEGNEQYF. As DNA, the CDR3 is TGCAGCGTTGATGGGACTGAGGGAAACGAGCAGTACTTC. The rearrangement links TRBV29-1 to TRBJ2-7; TRBD2 is a possible D gene (6 bases). Germline assignment: CDR1 SQVTM and CDR2 ANQGSEA. V was shortened by 3 bases and J by 5 bases, with 14 bases between the two germline ends. This CDR3 is built from 13 residues.

This sequence joins TRBV7-9 and TRBJ2-4, with unresolved D. Germline-derived CDR1 and CDR2 are SEHNR and FQNEAQ (reference sequence). The V end lost 1 base, the J end lost 8 bases, and 6 bases lay between the germline ends. The CDR3 runs 12 residues. The DNA of the CDR3 is TGTGCCAGCAGCTTAGGAGTGGACATTCAGTACTTC. This encodes CASSLGVDIQYF. The variable domain in full, with the rest retrieved from reference TRBV7-9 and TRBJ2-4, is DTGVSQNPRHKITKRGQNVTFRCDPISEHNRLYWYRQTLGQGPEFLTYFQNEAQLEKSRLLSDRFSAERPKGSFSTLEIQRTEQGDSAMYLCASSLGVDIQYFGAGTRLSVL.

This clonotype has at least ten counts. The chain is built from TRBV10-3 and TRBJ2-7, with D possibly TRBD1 on 6 matching bases. V was shortened by 3 bases and J by 2 bases, with 11 bases between the two germline ends. Germline CDR1 reads ENHRY; CDR2 reads SYGVKD. The CDR3 has 14 residues. This chain's CDR3 is CAISDRDRTYEQYF. The CDR3, as DNA: TGTGCCATCAGTGACAGAGACAGGACCTACGAGCAGTACTTC.

This clonotype was recorded many times. This sequence joins TRBV20-1 and TRBJ2-2, with D hard to call. Trimming took off 4 bases at V and 5 bases at J, with 8 bases between the two ends. Germline lookup yields CDR1 DFQATT and CDR2 SNEGSKA (reference sequence). The CDR3 totals 12 residues. The CDR3: CSANVMTGELFF. The DNA for the CDR3 is TGCAGTGCTAACGTCATGACCGGGGAGCTGTTTTTT.

This clonotype was recorded at least ten times. The CDR3 DNA is TGTGCCAGCAGGGACGGGGAGACCCAGTACTTC. This codes for CASRDGETQYF. The rearrangement links TRBV6-4 to TRBJ2-5; D unresolved. Germline-derived CDR1 and CDR2 are MRHNA and SNTAGT. The CDR3 is made up of 11 amino acids. V lost 6 bases, J lost 5 bases, and 7 bases lay in between.

This clonotype has at least ten counts. This rearrangement joins TRBV11-2 to TRBJ1-6, with TRBD1 matching 7 bases. The CDR3 extends over 15 amino acids. Per the germline V gene, CDR1 is SGHAT and CDR2 is FQNNGV. The trim removed 6 bases at V and 8 bases at J, leaving 10 bases unmatched. The CDR3, as DNA: TGTGCCAGCAGTCAGACAGGGCTAGCCGATTCACCCCTCCACTTT. This translates into CASSQTGLADSPLHF. The entire variable domain, with the rest obtained from reference TRBV11-2 and TRBJ1-6, is as follows: EAGVAQSPRYKIIEKRQSVAFWCNPISGHATLYWYQQILGQGPKLLIQFQNNGVVDDSQLPKDRFSAERLKGVDSTLKIQPAKLEDSAVYLCASSQTGLADSPLHFGNGTRLTVT.

Ten or more counts support this clonotype. This chain joins TRBV12-3 or TRBV12-4 and TRBJ1-1; D is uncertain. The CDR3 has 13 amino acids. Trimming took off 1 base at V and 6 bases at J, with 9 bases between the two ends. The CDR3, as DNA: TGTGCCAGCAGTTTAGGACTTGTGGCTGAAGCTTTCTTT. Protein sequence: CASSLGLVAEAFF.

This clonotype showed up many times. The chain couples TRBV6-1 to TRBJ1-2; D not resolved. Germline V gene lookup returns CDR1 MNHNS and CDR2 SASEGT. There are 12 residues in the CDR3. V was trimmed by 4 bases and J by 5 bases, leaving 8 bases between them. The CDR3 DNA reads TGTGCCAGCAGTGGGGAAGCGTATGGCTACACCTTC. This encodes CASSGEAYGYTF.